This TCR beta chain was sequenced in a study of cytomegalovirus exposure and HLA in healthy donors. Points from the study as a whole: Immune exposure data for these donors was limited to CMV serostatus. Both high specificity and high sensitivity reportedly marked the classifier's diagnosis of cytomegalovirus status. The study recorded some 160 TCR beta chains that were cytomegalovirus-associated. An apparent linkage of common viral pathogens to several of the most significant clusters emerged in a later analysis.

Losses at the gene ends were 1 base for V and 1 base for J; bases not matched to a gene: 6. Germline V gene sequence: CDR1 SGHRS, CDR2 YFSETQ. This CDR3 contains 16 residues. The PCR employed 60 Vbeta primers together with 13 Jbeta primers. The table came from immunoSEQ multiplex PCR; TCRdb's copy has only in-frame clones and leaves some out. The sample yields about 130,000 clones, about 80% seen once. In the case of this clone: Its antigen remains unknown.

Sample: PBMCs. This chain joins TRBV5-1 and TRBJ1-1; 8 bases are a match to TRBD1. This TCR was sampled from a man aged 50-59 years in good health and CMV-seronegative. DNA of the CDR3: TGCGCCAGCAGCTTGTTGACAGGGGTATCGAACACTGAAGCTTTCTTT. Translated: CASSLLTGVSNTEAFF.